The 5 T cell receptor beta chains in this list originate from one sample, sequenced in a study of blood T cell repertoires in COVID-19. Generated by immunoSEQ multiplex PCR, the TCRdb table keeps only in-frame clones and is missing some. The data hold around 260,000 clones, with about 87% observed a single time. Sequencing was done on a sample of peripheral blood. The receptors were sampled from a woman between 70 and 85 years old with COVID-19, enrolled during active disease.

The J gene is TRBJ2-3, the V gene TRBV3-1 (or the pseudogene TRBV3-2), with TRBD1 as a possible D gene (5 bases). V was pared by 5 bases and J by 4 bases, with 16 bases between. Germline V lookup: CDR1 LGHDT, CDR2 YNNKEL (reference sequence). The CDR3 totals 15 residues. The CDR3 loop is CASSASTGTPDTQYF. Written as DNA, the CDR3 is TGTGCCAGCAGCGCCAGTACAGGAACCCCAGATACGCAGTATTTT.

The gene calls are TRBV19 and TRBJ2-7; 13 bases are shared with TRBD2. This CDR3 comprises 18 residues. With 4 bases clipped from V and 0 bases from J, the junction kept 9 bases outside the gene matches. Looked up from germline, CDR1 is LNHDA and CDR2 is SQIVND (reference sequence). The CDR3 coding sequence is TGTGCCAGTAGTAATCGAGGTGGGACTAGCGGGGACTCCTACGAGCAGTACTTC. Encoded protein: CASSNRGGTSGDSYEQYF.

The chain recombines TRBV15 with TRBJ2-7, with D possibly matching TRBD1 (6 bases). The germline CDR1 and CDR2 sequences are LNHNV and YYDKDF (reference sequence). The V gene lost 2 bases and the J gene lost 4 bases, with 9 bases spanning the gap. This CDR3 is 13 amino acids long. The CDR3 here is CATSRHRAYEQYF. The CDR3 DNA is TGTGCCACCAGCAGACACAGGGCATACGAGCAGTACTTC. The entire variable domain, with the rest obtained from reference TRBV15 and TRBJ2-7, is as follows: DAMVIQNPRYQVTQFGKPVTLSCSQTLNHNVMYWYQQKSSQAPKLLFHYYDKDFNNEADTPDNFQSRRPNTSFCFLDIRSPGLGDTAMYLCATSRHRAYEQYFGPGTRLTVT.

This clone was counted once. The CDR3 bases are TGTGCCAGCAGCTTAAAATGGACACCAAACCAAGAGACCCAGTACTTC. Encoded protein: CASSLKWTPNQETQYF. V gene TRBV7-9 combines with J gene TRBJ2-5; tentatively, D is TRBD1 (5 bases). There are 16 residues in the CDR3. The V end lost 2 bases, the J end lost 0 bases, and 13 bases lay between the germline ends. From germline, CDR1 is SEHNR and CDR2 FQNEAQ (reference sequence). Full variable domain (remainder filled in from reference TRBV7-9 and TRBJ2-5): DTGVSQNPRHKITKRGQNVTFRCDPISEHNRLYWYRQTLGQGPEFLTYFQNEAQLEKSRLLSDRFSAERPKGSFSTLEIQRTEQGDSAMYLCASSLKWTPNQETQYFGPGTRLLVL.

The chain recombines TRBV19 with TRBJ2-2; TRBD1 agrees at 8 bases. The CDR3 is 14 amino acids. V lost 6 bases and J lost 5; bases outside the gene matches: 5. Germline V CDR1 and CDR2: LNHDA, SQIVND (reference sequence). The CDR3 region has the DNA TGTGCCAGTAGCTGGACAGGGCCGACCGGGGAGCTGTTTTTT. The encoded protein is CASSWTGPTGELFF.